This TCR beta chain was documented in a study of blood T cell repertoires in COVID-19. Overall study: T cells, B-cell-depleted T cells, or PBMCs supplied cDNA or gDNA.

The CDR3 is 15 amino acids. CDR1 and CDR2 (germline): PRHDT, FYEKMQ (reference sequence). Deletions cut 2 bases from V and 1 base from J, with 11 bases between. Under the authors' procedure: By means of reference gene primer amplification, nucleated cell counts were estimated. TCRdb's copy holds only in-frame clones and misses some; the assay was immunoSEQ multiplex PCR. V, J and clone size derive from that table, while D and trimming were established from the DNA sequence. The sample carries over 200,000 clones, around 90% recorded once. V is TRBV13 and J is TRBJ1-1; D may be TRBD1 (6 bases). The source material was peripheral blood. The receptor was derived from a young woman who had recovered from COVID-19. The CDR3 sequence is CASSLPRGGNTEAFF. CDR3 bases: TGTGCCAGCAGCTTACCCCGAGGGGGGAACACTGAAGCTTTCTTT.